The entry that follows covers one TCR beta chain sequence. Its cognate antigen is unknown. The sample has other DNA sequences that encode this CDR3 too. Per the germline V gene, CDR1 is KGHSH and CDR2 is LQKENI. Trimming removed 3 bases from V and 4 bases from J, with 10 bases in between. This CDR3 is built from 14 residues. These data originate in a study of T cell responses to AZD1222 COVID-19 vaccine. Study conclusions and caveats: Unmutated regions of variants are reportedly targeted by nearly half of spike-specific TCRs. Across the whole spike, CD4 TCRs peaked at regions 160-218 and 743-854. In a largely white British group with more females than males, clonal diversity was possibly underestimated.

This table comes from immunoSEQ multiplex PCR, and its TCRdb copy is limited to in-frame clones, with some not included. The sample lists 110,000 or so clones, 88% seen once, with just over 3.5% in the top ten. The TCR comes from an adult who received the AZD1222 COVID-19 vaccine. The genes are TRBV18 and TRBJ1-3; D perhaps matches TRBD1 (6 bases). Sequenced here: peripheral blood, sampled 28 days after the second AZD1222 dose. CDR3 DNA: TGTGCCAGCTCACCCTCAGGGGACGGAAACACCATATATTTT. Its protein product is CASSPSGDGNTIYF.